These 4 T cell receptor beta chains were sequenced from one sample in a study of cytomegalovirus exposure and HLA in healthy donors (dated 2017 in TCRdb). Libraries were made using the immunoSEQ multiplex PCR assay. The multiplex PCR relied on a mix of 60 forward primers for TCR Vbeta segments and 13 reverse primers for TCR Jbeta segments. Drawn from immuneACCESS, this table holds only the in-frame rearrangements with V and J called that TCRdb kept. Clones are partly lost; checked studies trace under half to an unresolved V gene and leave the rest unexplained. The sample includes around 200,000 clones, with almost 85% observed a single time. The top ten clonotypes cover about 2.5% of the sample. Sequencing was done on a sample of PBMCs. The receptors were gathered from a woman aged 50 to 65 in good health and CMV-seronegative.

This clone was seen a handful of times. The J gene is TRBJ1-3, the V gene TRBV27; no clear D. CDR3 length equals 14 residues. Germline V CDR1 and CDR2: MNHEY, SMNVEV (reference sequence). V shed 6 bases and J shed 0 bases, with 9 bases lying between them. DNA for the CDR3: TGTGCCAGCAGGCCAGGATACTCTGGAAACACCATATATTTT. Encoded protein: CASRPGYSGNTIYF.

The genes are TRBV21-1 and TRBJ1-1; whether TRBD1, the table's D call, matches the DNA was not checked. TRBV21-1 is assigned pseudogene status. The CDR3 is 16 residues long. As DNA, the CDR3 is TGTGCCAGCAGCAAAGTCGAGCGACAGGGGGCACCTGAAGCTTTCTTT. This sequence encodes CASSKVERQGAPEAFF.

The CDR3 region is CASSGGGAGEAFF. The CDR3 bases are TGTGCCAGCAGCGGCGGGGGGGCAGGGGAAGCTTTCTTT. The rearrangement uses TRBV9 and TRBJ1-1; D is perhaps TRBD1 (6 bases). The CDR3 extends over 13 amino acids. Germline V gene lookup returns CDR1 SGDLS and CDR2 YYNGEE. With 3 bases removed from V and 8 bases from J, the gap between germline ends came to 14 bases.

V gene TRBV9 combines with J gene TRBJ2-1; the match to TRBD2 covers 7 bases. Per germline, CDR1 SGDLS and CDR2 YYNGEE. The CDR3 spans 15 residues. V lost 5 bases and J lost 2; bases outside the gene matches: 7. The CDR3 DNA is TGTGCCAGCAGTGGGGGGGAGGGCCCCTACAATGAGCAGTTCTTC. This encodes CASSGGEGPYNEQFF.